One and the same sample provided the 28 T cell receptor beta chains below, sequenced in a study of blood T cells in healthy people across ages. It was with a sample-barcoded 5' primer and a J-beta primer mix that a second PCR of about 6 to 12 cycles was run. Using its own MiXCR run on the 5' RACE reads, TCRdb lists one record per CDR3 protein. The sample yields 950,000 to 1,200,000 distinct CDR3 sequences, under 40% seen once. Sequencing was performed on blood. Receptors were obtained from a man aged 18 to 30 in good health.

The CDR3 sequence: CASSRGDSTQHF. The CDR3 nucleotides read TGTGCCAGCAGCCGAGGGGACAGTACCCAGCATTTT. V usage is TRBV7-9 and J usage is TRBJ1-5, with 7 positions matching TRBD1. CDR3 length: 12 amino acids. V shed 5 bases, J shed 11 bases, and the junction held 6 bases outside the gene matches. Germline V CDR1 and CDR2: SEHNR, FQNEAQ (reference sequence).

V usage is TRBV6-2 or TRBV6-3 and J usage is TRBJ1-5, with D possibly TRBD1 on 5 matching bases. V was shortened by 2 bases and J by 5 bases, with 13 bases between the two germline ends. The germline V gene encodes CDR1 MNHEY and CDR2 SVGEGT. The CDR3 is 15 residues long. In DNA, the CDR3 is TGTGCCAGCAGTTACAGGGCAGGGAGGGATCAGCCCCAGCATTTT. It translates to CASSYRAGRDQPQHF.

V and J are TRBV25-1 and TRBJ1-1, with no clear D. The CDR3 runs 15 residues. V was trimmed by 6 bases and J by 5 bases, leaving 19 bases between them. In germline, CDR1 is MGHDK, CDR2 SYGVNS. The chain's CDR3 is CASRTPTRENTEAFF. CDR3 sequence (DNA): TGTGCCAGCAGGACCCCGACAAGGGAAAATACTGAAGCTTTCTTT.

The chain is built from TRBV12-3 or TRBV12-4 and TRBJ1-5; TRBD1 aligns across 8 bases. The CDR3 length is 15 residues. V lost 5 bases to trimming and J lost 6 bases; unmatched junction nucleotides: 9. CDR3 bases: TGTGCCAGCAGTGGAGCCGGGACAGGTTTTCAGCCCCAGCATTTT. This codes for CASSGAGTGFQPQHF.

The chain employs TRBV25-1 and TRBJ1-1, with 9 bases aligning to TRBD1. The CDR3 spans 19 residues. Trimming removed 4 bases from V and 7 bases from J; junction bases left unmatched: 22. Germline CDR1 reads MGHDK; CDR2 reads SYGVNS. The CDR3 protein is CASSAGQGFIDAQRGEAFF. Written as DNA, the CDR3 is TGTGCCAGCAGTGCCGGACAGGGGTTTATAGACGCCCAAAGGGGTGAAGCTTTCTTT.

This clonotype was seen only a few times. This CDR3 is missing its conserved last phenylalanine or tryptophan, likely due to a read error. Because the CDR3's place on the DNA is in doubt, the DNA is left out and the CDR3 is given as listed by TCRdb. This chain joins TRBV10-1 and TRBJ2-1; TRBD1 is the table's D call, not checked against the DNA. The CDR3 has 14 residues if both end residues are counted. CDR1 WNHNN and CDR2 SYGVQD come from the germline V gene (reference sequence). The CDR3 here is CANTGTGTTMSSSS.

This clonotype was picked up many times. The CDR3 bases are TGTGCCAGCAGCTTAGACTTTCGAGGGGGGCCTTACAATGAGCAGTTCTTC. It encodes CASSLDFRGGPYNEQFF. The chain links TRBV7-2 to TRBJ2-1; D may correspond to TRBD1 or TRBD2 (6 bases each). This CDR3 region has 17 residues. Germline CDR1 reads SGHTA; CDR2 reads FQGNSA. V shed 1 base and J shed 4 bases, with 17 bases lying between them.

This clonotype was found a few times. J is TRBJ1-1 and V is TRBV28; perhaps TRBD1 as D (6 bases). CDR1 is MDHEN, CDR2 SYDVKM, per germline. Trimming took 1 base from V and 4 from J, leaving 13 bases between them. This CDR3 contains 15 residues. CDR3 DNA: TGTGCCAGCAGTTTATTGGGGGCCCGGAGCACTGAAGCTTTCTTT. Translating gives CASSLLGARSTEAFF. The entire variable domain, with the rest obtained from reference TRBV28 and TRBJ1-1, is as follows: DVKVTQSSRYLVKRTGEKVFLECVQDMDHENMFWYRQDPGLGLRLIYFSYDVKMKEKGDIPEGYSVSREKKERFSLILESASTNQTSMYLCASSLLGARSTEAFFGQGTRLTVV.

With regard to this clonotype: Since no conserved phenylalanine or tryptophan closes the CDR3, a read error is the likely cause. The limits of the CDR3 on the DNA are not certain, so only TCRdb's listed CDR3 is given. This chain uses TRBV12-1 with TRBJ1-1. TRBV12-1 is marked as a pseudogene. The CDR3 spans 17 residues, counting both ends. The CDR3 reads CASSFSAQRSMNTEAFV.

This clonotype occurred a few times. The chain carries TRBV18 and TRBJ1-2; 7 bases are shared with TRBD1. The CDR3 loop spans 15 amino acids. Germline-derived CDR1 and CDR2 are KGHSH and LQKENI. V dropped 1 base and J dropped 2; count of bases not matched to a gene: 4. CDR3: CASSPQGAKNYGYTF. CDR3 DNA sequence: TGTGCCAGCTCACCACAGGGGGCGAAAAACTATGGCTACACCTTC.

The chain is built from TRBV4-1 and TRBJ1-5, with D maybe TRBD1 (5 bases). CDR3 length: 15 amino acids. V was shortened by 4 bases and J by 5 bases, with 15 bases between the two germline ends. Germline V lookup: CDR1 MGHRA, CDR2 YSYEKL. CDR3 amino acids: CASSRRVGDDQPQHF. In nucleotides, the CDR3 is TGCGCCAGCAGCCGTAGGGTGGGGGACGATCAGCCCCAGCATTTT.

CDR3 bases: TGTGCCAGCAGTTTTCCGGGGCTAGGCAATGAGCAGTTCTTC. This gives the protein CASSFPGLGNEQFF. The V and J genes are TRBV14 and TRBJ2-1; possibly TRBD1 or TRBD2 for D (5 bases each). The germline gives CDR1 SGHDN, CDR2 FVKESK. This CDR3 is 14 amino acids long. Trimming removed 6 bases from V and 6 bases from J, with 15 bases in between. Complete variable domain (other parts from reference TRBV14 and TRBJ2-1): EAGVTQFPSHSVIEKGQTVTLRCDPISGHDNLYWYRRVMGKEIKFLLHFVKESKQDESGMPNNRFLAERTGGTYSTLKVQPAELEDSGVYFCASSFPGLGNEQFFGPGTRLTVL.

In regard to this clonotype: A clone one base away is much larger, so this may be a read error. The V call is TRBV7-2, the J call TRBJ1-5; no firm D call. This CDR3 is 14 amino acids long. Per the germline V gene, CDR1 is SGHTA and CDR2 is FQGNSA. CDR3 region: CASSLTYSNRPQHF. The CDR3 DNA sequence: TGTGCCAGCAGCTTAACTTATAGCAATCGGCCCCAGCATTTT.

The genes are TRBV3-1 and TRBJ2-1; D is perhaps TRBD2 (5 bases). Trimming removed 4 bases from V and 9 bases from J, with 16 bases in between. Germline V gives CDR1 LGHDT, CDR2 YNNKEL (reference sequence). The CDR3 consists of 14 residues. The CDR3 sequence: CASSPLTSQAEQFF. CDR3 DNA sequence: TGTGCCAGCAGCCCCTTAACTAGTCAGGCTGAGCAGTTCTTC.

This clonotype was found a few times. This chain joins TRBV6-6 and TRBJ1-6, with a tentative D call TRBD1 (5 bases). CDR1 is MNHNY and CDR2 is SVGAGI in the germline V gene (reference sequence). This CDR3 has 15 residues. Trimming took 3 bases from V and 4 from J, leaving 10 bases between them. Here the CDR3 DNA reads TGTGCCAGCAGTTATGAAGGGGCGTATAATTCACCCCTCCACTTT. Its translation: CASSYEGAYNSPLHF.

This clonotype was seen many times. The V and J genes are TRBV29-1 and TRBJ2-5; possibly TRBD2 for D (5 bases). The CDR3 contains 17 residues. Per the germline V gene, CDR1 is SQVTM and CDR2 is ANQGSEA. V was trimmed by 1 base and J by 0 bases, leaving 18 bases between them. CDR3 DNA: TGCAGCGTTGAAGCCGCCCGTCGGACTCCGTACCAAGAGACCCAGTACTTC. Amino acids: CSVEAARRTPYQETQYF.

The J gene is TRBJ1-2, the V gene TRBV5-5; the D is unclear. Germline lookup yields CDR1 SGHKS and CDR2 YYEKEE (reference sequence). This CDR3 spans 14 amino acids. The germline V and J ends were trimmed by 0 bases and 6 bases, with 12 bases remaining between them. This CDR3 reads CASSLVDKRHGYTF. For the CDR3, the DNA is TGTGCCAGCAGCTTGGTCGACAAGCGACATGGCTACACCTTC.

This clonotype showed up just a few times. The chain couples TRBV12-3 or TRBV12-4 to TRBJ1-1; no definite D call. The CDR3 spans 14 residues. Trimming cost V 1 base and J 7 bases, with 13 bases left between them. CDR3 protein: CASSLDLSRREAFF. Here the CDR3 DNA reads TGTGCCAGCAGTTTAGATCTAAGCAGGCGTGAAGCTTTCTTT.

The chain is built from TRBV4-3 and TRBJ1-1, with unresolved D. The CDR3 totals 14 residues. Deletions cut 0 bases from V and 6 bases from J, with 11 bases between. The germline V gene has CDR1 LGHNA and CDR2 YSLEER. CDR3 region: CASSQDRGNAEAFF. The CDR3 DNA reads TGCGCCAGCAGCCAAGATCGGGGTAACGCTGAAGCTTTCTTT.

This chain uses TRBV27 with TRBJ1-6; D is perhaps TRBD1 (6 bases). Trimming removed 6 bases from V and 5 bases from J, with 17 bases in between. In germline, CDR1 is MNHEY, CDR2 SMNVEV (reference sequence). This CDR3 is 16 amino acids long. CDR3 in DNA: TGTGCCAGCAGGCCGACTGGACAGTCTCATAATTCACCCCTCCACTTT. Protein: CASRPTGQSHNSPLHF.

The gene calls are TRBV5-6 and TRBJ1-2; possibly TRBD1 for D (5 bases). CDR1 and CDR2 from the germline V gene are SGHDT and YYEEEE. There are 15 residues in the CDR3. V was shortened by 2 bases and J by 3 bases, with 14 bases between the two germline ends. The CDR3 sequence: CASSFKRGRDYGYTF. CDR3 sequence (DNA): TGTGCCAGCAGCTTTAAGAGGGGCCGGGACTATGGCTACACCTTC.

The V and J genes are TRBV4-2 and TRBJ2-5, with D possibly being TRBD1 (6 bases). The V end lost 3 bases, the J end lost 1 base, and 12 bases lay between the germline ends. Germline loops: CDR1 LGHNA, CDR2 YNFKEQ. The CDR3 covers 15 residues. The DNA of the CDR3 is TGTGCCAGCAGCCAGGTATACAGGGCCCAAGAGACCCAGTACTTC. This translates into CASSQVYRAQETQYF.

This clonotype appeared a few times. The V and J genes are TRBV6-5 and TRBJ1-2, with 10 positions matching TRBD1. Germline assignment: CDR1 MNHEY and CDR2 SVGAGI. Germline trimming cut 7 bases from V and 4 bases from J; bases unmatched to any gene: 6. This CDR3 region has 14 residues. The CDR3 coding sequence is TGTGCCAGCACGAGGACAGGGGGTGCCTATGGCTACACCTTC. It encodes CASTRTGGAYGYTF.

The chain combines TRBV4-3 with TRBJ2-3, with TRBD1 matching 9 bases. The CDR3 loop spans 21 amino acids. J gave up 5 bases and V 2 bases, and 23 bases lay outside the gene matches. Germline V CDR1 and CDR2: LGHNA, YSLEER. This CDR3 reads CASSQLGVGGGHRGRVDTQYF. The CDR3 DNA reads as TGCGCCAGCAGCCAACTAGGCGTAGGAGGGGGTCACAGGGGGCGAGTAGATACGCAGTATTTT.

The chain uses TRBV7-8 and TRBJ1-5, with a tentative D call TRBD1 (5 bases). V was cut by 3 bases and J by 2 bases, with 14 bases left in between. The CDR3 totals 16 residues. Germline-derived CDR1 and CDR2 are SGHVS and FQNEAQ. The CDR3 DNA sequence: TGTGCCAGCAGCTTCCGATTGCAGGGCCGCAATCAGCCCCAGCATTTT. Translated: CASSFRLQGRNQPQHF. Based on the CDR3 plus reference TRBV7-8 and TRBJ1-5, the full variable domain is GAGVSQSPRYKVAKRGQDVALRCDPISGHVSLFWYQQALGQGPEFLTYFQNEAQLDKSGLPSDRFFAERPEGSVSTLKIQRTQQEDSAVYLCASSFRLQGRNQPQHFGDGTRLSIL.

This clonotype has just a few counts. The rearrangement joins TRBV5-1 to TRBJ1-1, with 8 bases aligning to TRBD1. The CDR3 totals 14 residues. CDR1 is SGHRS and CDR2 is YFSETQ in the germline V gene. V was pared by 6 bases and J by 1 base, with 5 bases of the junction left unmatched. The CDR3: CASKTGTGNTEAFF. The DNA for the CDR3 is TGCGCCAGCAAAACCGGGACAGGGAACACTGAAGCTTTCTTT.

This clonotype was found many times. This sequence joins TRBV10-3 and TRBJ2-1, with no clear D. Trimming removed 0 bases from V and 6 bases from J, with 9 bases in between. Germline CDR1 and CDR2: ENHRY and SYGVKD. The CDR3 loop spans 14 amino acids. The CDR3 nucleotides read TGTGCCATCAGTGAGTCGGGAAGATCCAATGAGCAGTTCTTC. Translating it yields CAISESGRSNEQFF.

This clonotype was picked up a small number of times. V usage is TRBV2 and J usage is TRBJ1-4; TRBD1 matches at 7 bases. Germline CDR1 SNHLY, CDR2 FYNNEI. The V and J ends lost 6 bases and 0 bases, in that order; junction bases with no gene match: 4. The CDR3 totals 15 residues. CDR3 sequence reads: CASRADRATNEKLFF. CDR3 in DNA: TGTGCCAGCAGGGCCGACAGGGCAACTAATGAAAAACTGTTTTTT.